This is a list of T cell receptor beta chains from one sample in a study of CXCR3-negative and CXCR3-positive naive CD8 T cells. TCRdb re-called the 5' RACE reads, yielding one record per CDR3 amino acid sequence without DNA. With 150,000 or so distinct CDR3 sequences in the sample, the ten largest clones hold 0.25% to 0.3%. Source material: naive CXCR3+ CD8+ T cells from blood. These receptor sequences come from a human donor in good health. Some clones in this sample may be carry-over from other donors' samples. Each CDR3 is given with its conserved first and last residue. Each record gives: V gene, J gene, CDR3 protein.

TRBV5-1	TRBJ2-7	CASSPARDRLYEQYF
TRBV7-9	TRBJ2-5	CASSDRLAGGPETQYF
TRBV6-1	TRBJ2-7	CASVRPTRDRGSHEQYF
TRBV7-9	TRBJ2-7	CASSTPGQGRYEQYF
TRBV12-3/TRBV12-4	TRBJ1-5	CASSSEDKGQPQHF
TRBV5-1	TRBJ1-2	CASSLPGDGYTF
TRBV7-9	TRBJ2-7	CASSPRDGAYEQYF
TRBV29-1	TRBJ2-7	CSVEDLRAEQYF
TRBV7-7	TRBJ2-7	CASSAGTGGGEQYF
TRBV28	TRBJ2-1	CASSIPGLAHYNEQFF
TRBV9	TRBJ2-7	CASSPWDRAYEQYF
TRBV23-1	TRBJ2-5	CASSQSFKERGETQYF
TRBV4-3	TRBJ2-1	CASSPQTSGGPLTEQFF
TRBV20-1	TRBJ1-2	CSALGQEGYPIF
TRBV10-3	TRBJ2-1	CAISEDNNNEQFF
TRBV29-1	TRBJ2-1	CSVEDQGPNEQFF
TRBV6-5	TRBJ1-6	CASSYSPRGYNSPLHF
TRBV6-6	TRBJ2-1	CASSSSGLSYNEQFF
TRBV7-3	TRBJ2-3	CASSAGRRGTDTQYF
TRBV5-1	TRBJ2-1	CASSSGRNEQFF
TRBV7-2	TRBJ1-2	CASSLVPSGGYTF